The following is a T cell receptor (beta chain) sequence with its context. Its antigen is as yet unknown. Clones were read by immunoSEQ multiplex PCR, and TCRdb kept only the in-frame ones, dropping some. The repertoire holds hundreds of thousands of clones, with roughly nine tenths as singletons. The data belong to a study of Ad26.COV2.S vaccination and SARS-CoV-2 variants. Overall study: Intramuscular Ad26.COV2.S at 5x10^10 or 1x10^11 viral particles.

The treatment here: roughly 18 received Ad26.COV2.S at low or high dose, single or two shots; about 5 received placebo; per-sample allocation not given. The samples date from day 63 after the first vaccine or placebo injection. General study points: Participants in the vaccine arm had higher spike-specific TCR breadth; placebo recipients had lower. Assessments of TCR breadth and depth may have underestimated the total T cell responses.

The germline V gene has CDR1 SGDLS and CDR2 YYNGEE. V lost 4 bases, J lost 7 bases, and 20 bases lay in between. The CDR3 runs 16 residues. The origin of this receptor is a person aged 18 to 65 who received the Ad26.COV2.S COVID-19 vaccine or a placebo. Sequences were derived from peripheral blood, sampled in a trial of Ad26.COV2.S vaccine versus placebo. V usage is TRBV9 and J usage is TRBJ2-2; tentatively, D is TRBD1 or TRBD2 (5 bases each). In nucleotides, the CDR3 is TGTGCCAGCAGCCCCCCCGGGACCCACTACGACGGGGAGCTGTTTTTT. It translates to CASSPPGTHYDGELFF. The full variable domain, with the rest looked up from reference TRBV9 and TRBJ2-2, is DSGVTQTPKHLITATGQRVTLRCSPRSGDLSVYWYQQSLDQGLQFLIQYYNGEERAKGNILERFSAQQFPDLHSELNLSSLELGDSALYFCASSPPGTHYDGELFFGEGSRLTVL.